A single sample is the source of the 16 T cell receptor beta chains below, sequenced in a study of shared T cell receptors in the human thymus. Here immunoSEQ multiplex PCR was the method, and the copy in TCRdb shows in-frame clones only, minus some. The sample shows more than 550,000 clones, roughly 85% of them seen only once. This sample also belongs to another study, concerning human thymus T cells.

The sequenced sample consisted of thymocytes. Receptors originate from a girl under three years old with a congenital heart defect.

V is TRBV6-1 and J is TRBJ1-1, with unresolved D. From germline, CDR1 is MNHNS and CDR2 SASEGT. CDR3 length: 13 amino acids. V was shortened by 3 bases and J by 6 bases, with 11 bases between the two germline ends. CDR3 protein: CASSDHMAAEAFF. CDR3 nucleotide sequence: TGTGCCAGCAGTGATCACATGGCCGCTGAAGCTTTCTTT.

This clone was detected a few times. The genes are TRBV4-1 and TRBJ2-7; 9 bases agree with TRBD1. V was pared by 2 bases and J by 3 bases, with 8 bases of the junction left unmatched. The CDR3 runs 16 residues. The V gene's germline CDR1 is MGHRA and CDR2 YSYEKL. The CDR3 DNA is TGCGCCAGCAGCCAACATCTGGGACAGGGAAACTACGAGCAGTACTTC. Translation gives CASSQHLGQGNYEQYF.

In this sample, this clone turned up a few times. The chain employs TRBV4-1 and TRBJ1-1; 7 positions match TRBD1. CDR3 size: 15 residues. Germline V lookup: CDR1 MGHRA, CDR2 YSYEKL. V lost 5 bases and J lost 2; bases outside the gene matches: 8. The CDR3 reads CASSKTGTVNTEAFF. CDR3 nucleotide sequence: TGCGCCAGCAGCAAAACCGGGACAGTTAACACTGAAGCTTTCTTT.

This chain connects TRBV5-6 to TRBJ2-5; 8 nucleotides match TRBD2. J lost 2 bases, V lost 2 bases, and 11 bases had no gene match. The CDR3 runs to 17 residues. From germline, CDR1 is SGHDT and CDR2 YYEEEE. CDR3 residues: CASSFKFRRGEQETQYF. The CDR3 DNA sequence: TGTGCCAGCAGCTTTAAGTTCCGGCGGGGGGAACAAGAGACCCAGTACTTC.

This rearrangement joins TRBV18 to TRBJ1-1; maybe TRBD1 (6 bases). The CDR3 is 14 amino acids. Germline CDR1 is KGHSH and CDR2 is LQKENI. Trimming took 0 bases from V and 7 from J, leaving 12 bases between them. CDR3 region: CASSPPQGMGEAFF. In DNA form, the CDR3 reads TGTGCCAGCTCACCACCCCAGGGGATGGGTGAAGCTTTCTTT.

This clone was counted between two and nine times. This rearrangement joins TRBV14 to TRBJ1-2; 7 bases match TRBD1. V was clipped by 10 bases and J by 11 bases; unmatched bases: 13. Germline CDR1 SGHDN, CDR2 FVKESK. The CDR3 has 12 amino acids. The CDR3 nucleotides read TGTGCCACCTTTCCCCCGGGACAGAAATACACCTTC. Its protein is CATFPPGQKYTF.

CDR3 sequence reads: CASSQATTTYDEQYF. The CDR3 nucleotides read TGCGCCAGCAGCCAAGCTACAACTACCTATGACGAGCAGTACTTC. This chain links TRBV4-1 with TRBJ2-7, with no clear D. Per germline, CDR1 MGHRA and CDR2 YSYEKL. With 1 base removed from V and 5 bases from J, the gap between germline ends came to 15 bases. The CDR3 length is 15 residues.

The chain combines TRBV5-4 with TRBJ1-3, with TRBD1 identical over 9 bases. The CDR3 totals 15 residues. V was pared by 4 bases and J by 6 bases, with 8 bases of the junction left unmatched. CDR1 and CDR2 (germline): SGHNT, YYREEE (reference sequence). The CDR3: CASSRGDRDSNTIYF. In DNA, the CDR3 is TGTGCCAGCAGCCGCGGGGACAGGGATTCAAACACCATATATTTT.

In DNA, the CDR3 is TGTGCCAGCAGCCAATCGATGGACAAACATAGCAATCAGCCCCAGCATTTT. Its protein product is CASSQSMDKHSNQPQHF. The chain joins TRBV16 to TRBJ1-5; perhaps TRBD1 as D (5 bases). Germline V gene data show CDR1 as KGHSY and CDR2 as FQNENV. V lost 0 bases, J lost 0 bases, and 12 bases lay in between. The CDR3 consists of 17 residues.

The sample holds one count of this clone. The V gene is TRBV15, the J gene TRBJ1-2, with D possibly matching TRBD1 (6 bases). There are 18 residues in the CDR3. Germline CDR1 reads LNHNV; CDR2 reads YYDKDF (reference sequence). V was cut by 2 bases and J by 0 bases, with 19 bases left in between. As DNA, the CDR3 is TGTGCCACCAGCAGACACAACAGGGACGGTCTCACTAACTATGGCTACACCTTC. Translated: CATSRHNRDGLTNYGYTF. The whole variable domain, filled in from reference TRBV15 and TRBJ1-2, reads DAMVIQNPRYQVTQFGKPVTLSCSQTLNHNVMYWYQQKSSQAPKLLFHYYDKDFNNEADTPDNFQSRRPNTSFCFLDIRSPGLGDTAMYLCATSRHNRDGLTNYGYTFGSGTRLTVV.

This chain connects TRBV6-1 to TRBJ2-1; 7 bases line up with TRBD2. Germline CDR1 and CDR2: MNHNS and SASEGT. Losses at the gene ends were 2 bases for V and 5 bases for J; bases not matched to a gene: 6. The CDR3 consists of 15 residues. The CDR3 loop reads CASSEPLGGDNEQFF. The CDR3 nucleotides read TGTGCCAGCAGTGAACCACTGGGAGGGGACAATGAGCAGTTCTTC.

The chain recombines TRBV7-8 with TRBJ2-7, with D perhaps matching TRBD1 (6 bases). Germline V gene data show CDR1 as SGHVS and CDR2 as FQNEAQ. There are 15 residues in the CDR3. V was shortened by 5 bases and J by 0 bases, with 14 bases between the two germline ends. CDR3 residues: CASSKWTASSYEQYF. Written as DNA, the CDR3 is TGTGCCAGCAGCAAGTGGACAGCGAGCTCCTACGAGCAGTACTTC.

This clone was recorded once. The chain combines TRBV27 with TRBJ2-7; D perhaps matches TRBD2 (6 bases). Trimming stripped 6 bases from V and 6 bases from J, with 18 bases between. This CDR3 is built from 14 residues. Germline CDR1 MNHEY, CDR2 SMNVEV (reference sequence). CDR3 DNA sequence: TGTGCCAGCAGGGCGGGAACCCCGGACGGCGAGCAGTACTTC. Protein: CASRAGTPDGEQYF.

This clone has only one observation. Other DNA sequences from this sample encode an identical CDR3 as well. The chain carries TRBV9 and TRBJ2-1; D not resolved. The CDR3 has 13 amino acids. Germline V CDR1 and CDR2: SGDLS, YYNGEE. Between the trimmed V and J ends, which lost 5 bases and 0 bases, there was a span of 6 bases. This CDR3 reads CASSPSSYNEQFF. The CDR3 nucleotides read TGTGCCAGCAGTCCGAGCTCCTACAATGAGCAGTTCTTC.

V usage is TRBV5-1 and J usage is TRBJ2-7; a possible D gene is TRBD1 (6 bases). V lost 4 bases to trimming and J lost 2 bases, with 13 bases between them. The length of the CDR3 is 14 residues. In germline, CDR1 is SGHRS, CDR2 YFSETQ. The CDR3 DNA reads as TGCGCCAGCAGCACCGGGACAAACCCCTACGAGCAGTACTTC. Protein: CASSTGTNPYEQYF. The full variable domain, its missing parts supplied by reference TRBV5-1 and TRBJ2-7, is KAGVTQTPRYLIKTRGQQVTLSCSPISGHRSVSWYQQTPGQGLQFLFEYFSETQRNKGNFPGRFSGRQFSNSRSEMNVSTLELGDSALYLCASSTGTNPYEQYFGPGTRLTVT.

The V call is TRBV11-2, the J call TRBJ2-7; TRBD1 is a possible D gene (6 bases). Germline CDR1 SGHAT, CDR2 FQNNGV. The CDR3 sequence is 15 residues long. The V end lost 5 bases, the J end lost 2 bases, and 16 bases lay between the germline ends. CDR3 sequence (DNA): TGTGCCAGCAGCCGTCCCAGACAGGCCCCCTACGAGCAGTACTTC. Encoded protein: CASSRPRQAPYEQYF.